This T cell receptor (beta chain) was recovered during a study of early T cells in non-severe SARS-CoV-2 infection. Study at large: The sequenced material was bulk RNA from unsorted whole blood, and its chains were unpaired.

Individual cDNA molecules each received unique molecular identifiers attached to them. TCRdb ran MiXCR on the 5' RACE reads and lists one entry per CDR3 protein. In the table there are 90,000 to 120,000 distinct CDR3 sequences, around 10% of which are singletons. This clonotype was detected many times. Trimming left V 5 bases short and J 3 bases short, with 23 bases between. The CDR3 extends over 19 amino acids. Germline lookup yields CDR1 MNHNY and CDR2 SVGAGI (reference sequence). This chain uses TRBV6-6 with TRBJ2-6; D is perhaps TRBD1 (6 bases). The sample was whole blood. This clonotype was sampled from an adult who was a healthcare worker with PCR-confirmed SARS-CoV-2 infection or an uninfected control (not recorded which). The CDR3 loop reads CASSIGGEWTALGANVLTF. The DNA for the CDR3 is TGTGCCAGCAGTATAGGGGGAGAATGGACAGCCCTTGGGGCCAACGTCCTGACTTTC.